Shown below are 29 T cell receptor beta chains from a single sample sequenced in a study of regulatory T cells in long-lasting Graves disease. Time point in this sample: persistent/refractory GD, antithyroid drugs over 5 years with positive TRAb. Extracted PBMC RNA gave rise to the TCR library. Arm-PCR of CDR3 regions and iRepertoire HTBI primers were used to build TCR beta libraries. TCRdb re-called the multiplex PCR reads through MiXCR, storing one row per CDR3 protein. The data hold roughly 700,000 distinct CDR3 sequences, with approximately 31% observed a single time. Specimen: peripheral blood mononuclear cells (PBMCs), collected when the disease was refractory, from a patient treated with antithyroid drugs. The receptors shown here come from a female donor with Graves disease.

The gene calls are TRBV20-1 and TRBJ2-7, with D possibly TRBD2 on 5 matching bases. Between the trimmed V and J ends, which lost 2 bases and 3 bases, there was a span of 11 bases. CDR3 size: 13 residues. Per germline, CDR1 DFQATT and CDR2 SNEGSKA (reference sequence). This CDR3 reads CSARTLADYEQYF. CDR3 coding DNA: TGCAGTGCTAGAACGCTAGCTGACTACGAGCAGTACTTC.

This chain uses TRBV19 with TRBJ1-2, with 9 positions matching TRBD1. Germline assignment: CDR1 LNHDA and CDR2 SQIVND (reference sequence). The J segment lost 6 bases and the V segment lost 1 base, leaving 0 bases of the junction unmatched. This CDR3 is 13 amino acids long. This CDR3 is CASSIGTGDGYTF. The CDR3 nucleotides are TGTGCCAGTAGTATAGGGACAGGGGATGGCTACACCTTC.

This clonotype was counted at least ten times. DNA for the CDR3: TGTGCCAGCAGAAGCGGGACAGGAGTATGGAATGGCTACACCTTC. It yields the protein CASRSGTGVWNGYTF. The V and J genes are TRBV2 and TRBJ1-2, with 8 positions matching TRBD1. The CDR3 contains 15 residues. Germline CDR1 reads SNHLY; CDR2 reads FYNNEI. The junction had 12 bases not matched to a gene; V was cut back by 6 bases and J by 6 bases.

This clonotype was recorded many times. The rearrangement joins TRBV25-1 to TRBJ2-5; D call uncertain. CDR3 length equals 13 residues. The germline gives CDR1 MGHDK, CDR2 SYGVNS. V lost 4 bases and J lost 1, with 7 bases in between. DNA for the CDR3: TGTGCCAGCAGTGGGCGCACCCAAGAGACCCAGTACTTC. Residues: CASSGRTQETQYF.

This rearrangement joins TRBV5-5 to TRBJ2-7, with 7 bases that match TRBD1. Germline V gene lookup returns CDR1 SGHKS and CDR2 YYEKEE (reference sequence). J lost 0 bases, V lost 0 bases, and 3 bases had no gene match. The CDR3 length is 15 residues. DNA for the CDR3: TGTGCCAGCAGCTTGGAGGACAGGAGCTCCTACGAGCAGTACTTC. Its translation: CASSLEDRSSYEQYF.

The V gene is TRBV3-1, the J gene TRBJ1-3; D perhaps matches TRBD1 (5 bases). V dropped 0 bases and J dropped 2 bases, with 11 bases sitting between them. CDR1 is LGHDT, CDR2 YNNKEL, per germline (reference sequence). The CDR3 consists of 16 residues. The CDR3 here is CASSQEVRATGNTIYF. The CDR3 nucleotides are TGTGCCAGCAGCCAAGAGGTCAGGGCAACTGGAAACACCATATATTTT.

J is TRBJ1-1 and V is TRBV18; weak D call: TRBD1 (6 bases). Germline values: CDR1 KGHSH, CDR2 LQKENI. The CDR3 runs 15 residues. The V end lost 0 bases, the J end lost 0 bases, and 8 bases lay between the germline ends. The CDR3 bases are TGTGCCAGCTCACCACCGAAGGGGGTGAACACTGAAGCTTTCTTT. It encodes CASSPPKGVNTEAFF.

This chain uses TRBV30 with TRBJ1-5; D uncertain. This CDR3 has 12 amino acids. V gave up 5 bases and J gave up 0 bases, with 5 bases separating them. Germline V gives CDR1 GTSNPN, CDR2 SVGIG (reference sequence). Here the CDR3 DNA reads TGTGCCTGGTCCCCTAGCAATCAGCCCCAGCATTTT. Translating gives CAWSPSNQPQHF.

The J gene is TRBJ1-6, the V gene TRBV5-1; D is unresolved. Germline CDR1 reads SGHRS; CDR2 reads YFSETQ. The V gene lost 0 bases and the J gene lost 7 bases, with 11 bases spanning the gap. The CDR3 spans 15 residues. The CDR3 region has the DNA TGCGCCAGCAGCTTGGGGCAGGTTTGGAATTCACCCCTCCACTTT. Its protein is CASSLGQVWNSPLHF.

The V call is TRBV5-1, the J call TRBJ1-1; TRBD1 matches at 7 bases. Germline CDR1 is SGHRS and CDR2 is YFSETQ. This CDR3 spans 16 amino acids. The V segment lost 4 bases and the J segment 4 bases; nucleotides outside the gene matches: 13. CDR3 sequence reads: CASSADRDFSPTEAFF. The CDR3 DNA is TGCGCCAGCAGCGCCGACAGGGATTTTAGCCCCACTGAAGCTTTCTTT.

This clonotype has a handful of counts. The chain uses TRBV6-2 or TRBV6-3 and TRBJ1-2; no definite D call. CDR1 and CDR2 (germline): MNHEY, SVGEGT. V lost 7 bases and J lost 2, with 11 bases in between. The CDR3 length is 13 residues. The CDR3 coding sequence is TGTGCCAGCACTATGGGGTCGAACTATGGCTACACCTTC. The encoded protein is CASTMGSNYGYTF.

The chain employs TRBV6-1 and TRBJ2-7; D is possibly TRBD1 (5 bases). Germline lookup yields CDR1 MNHNS and CDR2 SASEGT. V lost 2 bases and J lost 0, with 8 bases in between. The CDR3 has 14 amino acids. The CDR3 region is CASSEYRFSYEQYF. Written as DNA, the CDR3 is TGTGCCAGCAGTGAATACAGGTTCTCCTACGAGCAGTACTTC.

The chain carries TRBV2 and TRBJ2-2; D remains ambiguous. Trimming left V 6 bases short and J 0 bases short, with 11 bases between. Germline values: CDR1 SNHLY, CDR2 FYNNEI. The CDR3 spans 15 residues. CDR3 sequence reads: CASRDDNANTGELFF. DNA for the CDR3: TGTGCCAGCAGGGACGACAACGCGAACACCGGGGAGCTGTTTTTT.

This clonotype was seen more than once but under ten times. This chain joins TRBV3-1 and TRBJ1-1; D unclear. V lost 1 base and J lost 1, with 7 bases in between. The CDR3 loop spans 14 amino acids. Germline CDR1 and CDR2: LGHDT and YNNKEL (reference sequence). DNA for the CDR3: TGTGCCAGCAGCCAAGGACATCGGAACACTGAAGCTTTCTTT. Its translation is CASSQGHRNTEAFF.

This clonotype turned up a few times. The CDR3 nucleotides read TGTGCCAGCAGCTTACAGGCAGCCGAAAAACTGTTTTTT. Translated, it gives CASSLQAAEKLFF. This sequence joins TRBV7-6 and TRBJ1-4; D unclear. CDR1 and CDR2 (germline): SGHVS, FNYEAQ. CDR3 size: 13 residues. V gave up 2 bases and J gave up 8 bases, with 9 bases separating them.

At least ten counts were recorded for this clonotype. V is TRBV15 and J is TRBJ2-5; the D is unclear. Between the trimmed V and J ends, which lost 1 base and 6 bases, there was a span of 15 bases. The CDR3 length is 15 residues. CDR1 is LNHNV, CDR2 YYDKDF, per germline (reference sequence). CDR3 loop: CATSRGQGGRQTQYF. CDR3 nucleotide sequence: TGTGCCACCAGCAGAGGCCAAGGTGGCCGACAGACCCAGTACTTC.

J is TRBJ1-2 and V is TRBV30; the D is unclear. The CDR3 runs 11 residues. The germline CDR1 and CDR2 sequences are GTSNPN and SVGIG (reference sequence). V was cut by 4 bases and J by 1 base, with 4 bases left in between. The CDR3 nucleotides read TGTGCCTGGAAGGGTAACTATGGCTACACCTTC. Translated, it gives CAWKGNYGYTF.

This clonotype was seen a handful of times. The chain recombines TRBV28 with TRBJ1-4; no reliable D call. CDR1 and CDR2 from the germline V gene are MDHEN and SYDVKM. V shed 4 bases and J shed 3 bases, with 12 bases lying between them. The CDR3 runs to 15 residues. CDR3 region: CASSSIWGSNEKLFF. The CDR3 bases are TGTGCCAGCAGTTCGATCTGGGGTTCTAATGAAAAACTGTTTTTT.

The chain combines TRBV20-1 with TRBJ1-2, with D uncertain. Looked up from germline, CDR1 is DFQATT and CDR2 is SNEGSKA (reference sequence). V lost 0 bases and J lost 4, with 9 bases in between. This CDR3 contains 13 residues. The CDR3 here is CSARDTDLYGYTF. CDR3 nucleotides: TGCAGTGCTAGAGACACGGATCTCTATGGCTACACCTTC.

There are many counts of this clonotype. V is TRBV11-2 and J is TRBJ2-5, with D perhaps matching TRBD2 (6 bases). Deletions cut 1 base from V and 1 base from J, with 13 bases between. This CDR3 has 16 amino acids. Germline CDR1 is SGHAT and CDR2 is FQNNGV. The CDR3 sequence is CASSLVLAEAQETQYF. The CDR3 bases are TGTGCCAGCAGCTTAGTGTTAGCGGAGGCCCAAGAGACCCAGTACTTC.

This clonotype was counted many times. The chain has TRBV12-3 or TRBV12-4 and TRBJ2-2, with D unclear. The V gene lost 7 bases and the J gene lost 1 base, with 10 bases spanning the gap. This CDR3 comprises 14 residues. CDR3 region: CASKEMRNTGELFF. The CDR3 DNA follows: TGTGCCAGCAAAGAGATGAGGAACACCGGGGAGCTGTTTTTT.

DNA of the CDR3: TGCGCCAGCAGCCAAGTTCTAGGGGGCAACAATCAGCCCCAGCATTTT. Encoded protein: CASSQVLGGNNQPQHF. The chain uses TRBV4-1 and TRBJ1-5, with 7 bases fitting TRBD1. Germline V lookup: CDR1 MGHRA, CDR2 YSYEKL. There are 16 residues in the CDR3. Trimming cost V 1 base and J 3 bases; bases outside gene matches: 6.

The V gene is TRBV4-1, the J gene TRBJ2-5; 10 bases map to TRBD1. Looked up from germline, CDR1 is MGHRA and CDR2 is YSYEKL. This CDR3 contains 17 residues. With V trimmed by 2 bases and J by 5 bases, 11 bases remained unmatched. The CDR3 coding sequence is TGCGCCAGCAGCCAAAGACAGGGGGCGACCCGAGGGGAGACCCAGTACTTC. As protein: CASSQRQGATRGETQYF.

The rearrangement joins TRBV4-2 to TRBJ2-2, with TRBD2 matching over 11 bases. This CDR3 is 18 amino acids long. The V and J ends lost 0 bases and 1 base, in that order; junction bases with no gene match: 4. Per the germline V gene, CDR1 is LGHNA and CDR2 is YNFKEQ. This CDR3 reads CASSQDLGLAENTGELFF. The CDR3 nucleotides are TGTGCCAGCAGCCAAGACTTGGGACTAGCGGAGAACACCGGGGAGCTGTTTTTT.

This chain links TRBV15 with TRBJ1-1; maybe TRBD1 (6 bases). Germline lookup yields CDR1 LNHNV and CDR2 YYDKDF (reference sequence). The ends were cut back, 0 bases at V and 8 bases at J, with 10 bases in the middle. The CDR3 has 13 residues. CDR3 DNA sequence: TGTGCCACCAGCAGAGAGCGGGGGCGCGAAGCTTTCTTT. Translation: CATSRERGREAFF.

The chain employs TRBV7-2 and TRBJ1-2; maybe TRBD1 (5 bases). Deletions cut 4 bases from V and 4 bases from J, with 16 bases between. Per germline, CDR1 SGHTA and CDR2 FQGNSA. The CDR3 contains 15 residues. CDR3 bases: TGTGCCAGCAGCTATTACGGGGGTGGTGGCTATGGCTACACCTTC. It specifies CASSYYGGGGYGYTF.

This clonotype was counted only a few times. The chain uses TRBV20-1 and TRBJ2-7; 8 nucleotides line up with TRBD2. Trimming cost V 6 bases and J 0 bases; bases outside gene matches: 7. Germline CDR1 and CDR2: DFQATT and SNEGSKA (reference sequence). The CDR3 consists of 14 residues. This CDR3 is CSAQLAVGSYEQYF. CDR3 DNA: TGCAGTGCGCAACTAGCGGTTGGCTCCTACGAGCAGTACTTC.

The chain combines TRBV19 with TRBJ2-7; D may be TRBD1 (6 bases). This CDR3 region has 14 residues. CDR1 is LNHDA and CDR2 is SQIVND in the germline V gene (reference sequence). V lost 3 bases, J lost 0 bases, and 9 bases lay in between. CDR3 DNA sequence: TGTGCCAGTAGTATTGTAGGGGGCTCCTACGAGCAGTACTTC. Translated, it gives CASSIVGGSYEQYF.

This clonotype was seen a few times. The V and J genes are TRBV20-1 and TRBJ2-4, with 12 bases matching TRBD2. CDR3 size: 15 residues. Trimming cost V 4 bases and J 8 bases; bases outside gene matches: 9. Germline CDR1 and CDR2: DFQATT and SNEGSKA (reference sequence). The CDR3 is CSATRRTSGNDIQYF. In DNA form, the CDR3 reads TGCAGTGCTACGAGGAGGACTAGCGGGAATGACATTCAGTACTTC.